This T cell receptor (beta chain) was sequenced for a study of CD8+CD57+ T cells in acquired aplastic anemia. In the study overall: Sorted cells (CD4+ and CD8+) yielded DNA amounts that averaged approximately 3.1 ug. General study findings and limits: Significance was not reached for CD8+ Simpson's diversity between patients and controls. Patients had roughly 31 CD8+ CDR3 sequences in common with controls (the shared set).

The patients chosen for sequencing had shown expansion of CD8+CD57+ cells (detected by flow cytometry). When blood sampling took place, the patients had received no therapy. Germline V gene sequence: CDR1 LNHNV, CDR2 YYDKDF (reference sequence). This CDR3 region has 14 residues. Both TCR beta VDJ combination and CDR3 sequence profiling were carried out. Genomic DNA was the template for this profiling. MiXCR was run by TCRdb on the reads, yielding one entry per CDR3 protein. The repertoire holds a few hundred thousand distinct CDR3 sequences, with more than 25% as singletons. A single count supports this clonotype. Its antigen is as yet unknown. Compared with germline, one end of the junction differs, possibly owing to a read error.

The sample consisted of sorted CD4+, CD8+, or CD8+CD57+ T cells (not recorded which) from PBMCs. The sequence was collected from a human donor with aplastic anemia. This sequence joins TRBV15 and TRBJ2-7; TRBD1 matches at 9 bases. The CDR3 DNA sequence: TGTGCCACCAGCGCTGGGACAGGGACCTACGAGCAGTGCTTC. Its protein product is CATSAGTGTYEQCF.